A single sample is the source of the 4 T cell receptor beta chains below, sequenced in a study of T cell responses to AZD1222 COVID-19 vaccine. The protocol was immunoSEQ multiplex PCR, while the TCRdb copy is restricted to in-frame clones and leaves out a portion. The data hold 15,000 to 20,000 clones, with 81% observed a single time. Sequences were derived from peripheral blood, sampled 28 days after the second AZD1222 dose. These receptors were obtained from an adult who received the AZD1222 COVID-19 vaccine.

The J gene is TRBJ2-4, the V gene TRBV6-7; TRBD2 might be the D (6 bases). TRBV6-7 is assigned to the ORF class and has an uncertain function. Deletions cut 3 bases from V and 0 bases from J, with 15 bases between. This CDR3 has 17 residues. The CDR3 bases are TGTGCCAGCAGTTATACCACGCGGGATCTAGCCAAAAACATTCAGTACTTC. It specifies CASSYTTRDLAKNIQYF.

The CDR3 spells CASSSWDSSYEQYF. The CDR3 bases are TGTGCCAGTAGTTCCTGGGACAGCTCCTACGAGCAGTACTTC. The V gene is TRBV19, the J gene TRBJ2-7; TRBD1 aligns across 7 bases. J was trimmed by 0 bases and V by 5 bases; bases with no gene match: 4. CDR1 and CDR2 from the germline V gene are LNHDA and SQIVND (reference sequence). The CDR3 has 14 residues.

The chain couples TRBV3-1 (or the pseudogene TRBV3-2) to TRBJ1-5, with 7 positions matching TRBD1. V lost 8 bases to trimming and J lost 9 bases; unmatched junction nucleotides: 7. This CDR3 comprises 12 residues. Per the germline V gene, CDR1 is LGHDT and CDR2 is YNNKEL (reference sequence). The CDR3 DNA reads TGTGCCAGCGGGACAGCCGACTTGCCCCAGCATTTT. Translated, it gives CASGTADLPQHF.

A word on this clone: Sequence at one end of the junction differs from germline and may be a read error. The chain links TRBV11-2 to TRBJ1-1; weak D call: TRBD1 (6 bases). CDR3 length: 12 amino acids. Germline V lookup: CDR1 SGHAT, CDR2 FQNNGV. DNA of the CDR3: TGTGCCAGCAGCTTAGGGACAGCAGGCTTGGGGTGG. Translation: CASSLGTAGLGW. Full variable domain (remainder filled in from reference TRBV11-2 and TRBJ1-1): EAGVAQSPRYKIIEKRQSVAFWCNPISGHATLYWYQQILGQGPKLLIQFQNNGVVDDSQLPKDRFSAERLKGVDSTLKIQPAKLEDSAVYLCASSLGTAGLGWGQGTRLTVV.